The present T cell receptor (beta chain) was sequenced within a study of T cell changes during pregnancy in multiple sclerosis (dated by TCRdb to the late 2010s). Study-wide context: The study examined how the T cell repertoire changed over the course of pregnancy in women with multiple sclerosis.

The library came from the immunoSEQ multiplex PCR assay. TCRdb's version of the immuneACCESS table is confined to in-frame rearrangements and falls short of the full clone set. An unresolved V gene accounts for under half of the shortfall where checked; the remainder is of unknown origin. The sample includes 55,000 to 70,000 clones, with approximately 92% observed a single time. The top ten constitute 2.5% to 3.5% of the sample. From the cysteine through the phenylalanine, the CDR3 covers 14 amino acids. CDR3 DNA only is kept here, 42 bases in frame from base 1. CDR1 and CDR2 (MDHEN, SYDVKM) derive from the germline V gene. At the junction V is shortened by 6 bases and J by 2 bases, with 13 bases in between. Of note for this clone: The target of this receptor is not known. The sample holds no much larger clone one base away, and base qualities are not on file.

The TCR originated in a female donor in good health, enrolled as a control in a pregnancy study. The rearrangement joined TRBV28 to TRBJ1-1; tentative D gene TRBD1, with 5 bases matching. The starting material was CD8+ T cells from peripheral blood mononuclear cells, obtained in the third trimester of pregnancy. This receptor carries the CDR3 CASSIFRANTEAFF. The bases are TGTGCCAGCAGCATCTTCAGGGCTAACACTGAAGCTTTCTTT.